This paragraph covers one TCR beta chain sequence. As yet, its antigen is unknown. The libraries of TRB cDNA were prepared using 5' RACE with UMI labels. TCRdb re-called the 5' RACE reads and catalogs CDR3 proteins one per entry, DNA excluded. This sample contains roughly 25,000 distinct CDR3 sequences. The data belong to a study of CXCR3-negative and CXCR3-positive naive CD8 T cells. Study-level results: Much lower diversity was found in memory CD8+ cells, while both naive subsets had comparably high diversity. Similar TRBV-TRBJ usage characterized naive CXCR3-negative and CXCR3-positive cells; memory cells differed.

Naive cells were sorted as CD45RO-, CCR7+, CD27+ and CD95-. The germline CDR1 and CDR2 sequences are SGHVS and FNYEAQ. The CDR3 spans 15 residues. The sample comprised naive CXCR3- CD8+ T cells from blood. Subset in this sample: CD45RO-CCR7+CD27+CD95- naive CD8+ T cells lacking CXCR3 (TNR3-). This sequence was found in a human donor in good health. Some clones in this sample may be carry-over from other donors' samples. The V gene is TRBV7-6, the J gene TRBJ2-7; TCRdb lists TRBD1, though no DNA is available to test this call. CDR3 in amino acids: CASSLGAQGVYEQYF.